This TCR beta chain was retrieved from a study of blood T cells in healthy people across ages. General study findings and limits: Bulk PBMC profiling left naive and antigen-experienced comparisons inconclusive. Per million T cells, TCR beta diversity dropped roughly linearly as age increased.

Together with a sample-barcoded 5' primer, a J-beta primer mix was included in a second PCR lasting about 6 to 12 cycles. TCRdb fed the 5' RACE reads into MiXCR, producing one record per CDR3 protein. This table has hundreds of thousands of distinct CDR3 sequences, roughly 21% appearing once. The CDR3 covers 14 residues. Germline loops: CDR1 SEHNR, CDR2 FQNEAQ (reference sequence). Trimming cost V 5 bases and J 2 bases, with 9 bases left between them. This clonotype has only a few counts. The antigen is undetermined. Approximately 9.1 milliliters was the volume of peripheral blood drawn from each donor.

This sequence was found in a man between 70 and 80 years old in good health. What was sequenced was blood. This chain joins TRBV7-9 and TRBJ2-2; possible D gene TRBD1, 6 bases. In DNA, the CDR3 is TGTGCCAGCAGCGAACAGGGAAACACCGGGGAGCTGTTTTTT. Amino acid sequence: CASSEQGNTGELFF.